A single TCR beta chain is shown here with its context. Its antigen remains unknown. This specimen comes from a study of cytomegalovirus exposure and HLA in healthy donors. Notes on the study in general: The study had only CMV serostatus as immune exposure information. Sequencing artifact likely explains a cluster of highly shared sequence variants.

CDR3 length equals 16 residues. V lost 4 bases and J 0 bases, leaving 13 bases between the germline ends. Germline CDR1 reads SGDLS; CDR2 reads YYNGEE. The PCR employed 60 Vbeta primers together with 13 Jbeta primers. The assay was immunoSEQ multiplex PCR, and TCRdb's table has in-frame clones only and misses some. The data show 150,000 to 200,000 clones, with 85% seen just once and more than 2% held by the top ten. The sequenced material came from PBMCs. The chain combines TRBV9 with TRBJ2-2; D might be TRBD2 (6 bases). This clonotype was sampled from a man between 18 and 29 years old in good health and CMV-seropositive. This chain's CDR3 is CASSPPSGANTGELFF. DNA of the CDR3: TGTGCCAGCAGCCCTCCATCGGGGGCGAACACCGGGGAGCTGTTTTTT.